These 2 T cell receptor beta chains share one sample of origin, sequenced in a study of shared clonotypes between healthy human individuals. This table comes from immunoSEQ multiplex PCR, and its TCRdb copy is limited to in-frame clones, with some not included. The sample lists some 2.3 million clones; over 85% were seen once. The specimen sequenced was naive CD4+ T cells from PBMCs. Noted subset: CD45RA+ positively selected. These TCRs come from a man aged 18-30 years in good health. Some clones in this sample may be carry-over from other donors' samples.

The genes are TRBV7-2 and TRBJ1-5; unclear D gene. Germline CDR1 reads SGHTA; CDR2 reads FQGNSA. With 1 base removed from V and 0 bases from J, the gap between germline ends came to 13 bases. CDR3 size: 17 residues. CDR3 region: CASSLDLWASSNQPQHF. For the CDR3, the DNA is TGTGCCAGCAGCTTAGATTTGTGGGCTAGTAGCAATCAGCCCCAGCATTTT.

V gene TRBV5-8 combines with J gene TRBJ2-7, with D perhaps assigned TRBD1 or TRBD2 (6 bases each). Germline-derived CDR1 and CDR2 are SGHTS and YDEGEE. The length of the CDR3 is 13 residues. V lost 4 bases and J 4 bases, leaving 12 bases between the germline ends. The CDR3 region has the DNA TGTGCCAGCAGCCGCGGGACAAATTACGAGCAGTACTTC. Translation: CASSRGTNYEQYF.